This entry features one T cell receptor beta chain sequence. No antigen is known for it. This sample is part of a study of T cells expressing NK-cell markers. Study-level points and caveats: The contribution of dominant NKG2C+ clonotypes to CD8+ T cells in five to seven donors was about 1.0-7.0%.

The CDR3 runs 14 residues. In germline, CDR1 is SQVTM, CDR2 ANQGSEA. TCRdb re-called the 5' RACE reads and catalogs CDR3 proteins one per entry, DNA excluded. This sample's table has 450,000 to 600,000 distinct CDR3 sequences. The sequence derives from a man between 18 and 35 years old in good health. Sequencing was carried out using blood T cells: a sorted CD56 or NKG2C T cell subset, CD4+ or CD8+ T cells, or bulk PBMC T cells (not recorded which). The chain carries TRBV29-1 and TRBJ2-3; TCRdb picks TRBD1, but there is no DNA to check that call. The CDR3 protein is CSVDRDRGTDTQYF.